This T cell receptor (beta chain) was retrieved from a study of chemoradiotherapy in HPV16-positive cancers. Findings and caveats of the study: HPV-responsive T-cell expansion during chemoradiotherapy was linked to improved recurrence-free survival in HPV16-positive patients.

Generated by immunoSEQ multiplex PCR, the TCRdb table keeps only in-frame clones and is missing some. The profile covers several thousand clones, with about 96% appearing a single time and 3.2% taken by the ten largest. Samples were taken several times over chemoradiotherapy. Trimming at V came to 5 bases and at J to 6 bases, leaving 4 bases not matched to a gene. Germline values: CDR1 LNHDA, CDR2 SQIVND (reference sequence). The CDR3 loop spans 12 amino acids. A note on this clone: Its antigen is unknown.

The chain has TRBV19 and TRBJ2-7; TRBD2 aligns across 7 bases. This receptor was obtained from a human donor with HPV-associated anogenital cancer. This sample comprised tumor tissue, obtained from a patient who underwent chemoradiotherapy. The CDR3 reads CASSHREAEQYF. The CDR3 DNA reads TGTGCCAGTAGTCACCGGGAGGCCGAGCAGTACTTC.